Here is one TCR beta chain with its context. Ophthalmopathy cases scored 3 or more on the Clinical Activity Score and 4 or more on NOSPECS grade, with duration below 3 months. The sample originates from a study of T cells in Graves' hyperthyroidism and ophthalmopathy. Overall study context: The blood sample was taken at first diagnosis, before treatment began.

The CDR3 regions of TCR beta were amplified from RNA transcripts. The TCR CDR3 was amplified in a first-round RT-PCR using the HTBI primer set. TCRdb analysed the multiplex PCR reads with MiXCR anew, one entry per CDR3 protein. The data hold 500,000 or so distinct CDR3 sequences, with about 15% observed a single time. The V segment lost 5 bases and the J segment 5 bases; nucleotides outside the gene matches: 9. Germline V gene sequence: CDR1 MNHEY, CDR2 SVGEGT. This CDR3 has 15 residues. Specimen: blood. This TCR was sampled from a woman younger than 45 with Graves' ophthalmopathy. The chain is built from TRBV6-2 or TRBV6-3 and TRBJ2-3; 8 bases map to TRBD2. CDR3 loop: CASSTAGTRRDTQYF. The CDR3 DNA reads as TGTGCCAGCAGTACTGCCGGGACTAGAAGAGATACGCAGTATTTT.